Listed below are T cell receptor beta chains from one sample, sequenced in a study of T cell changes during pregnancy in multiple sclerosis. Assay used: immunoSEQ multiplex PCR; TCRdb lists only in-frame clones, some missing. The sample has 35,000 to 55,000 clones, around 90% seen once. The sequencing here drew on CD4+ T cells from peripheral blood mononuclear cells, taken before pregnancy. These receptors all come from a female donor with multiple sclerosis, enrolled in a pregnancy study. Each CDR3 is given without its conserved first and last residue. D genes are given only for firm matches.

V	D	J	length	CDR3
TRBV2	-	TRBJ1-1	13	ASSEEGFSTTEAF
TRBV7-9	-	TRBJ2-2	12	AITTGGNTGELF
TRBV7-8	TRBD2	TRBJ2-5	13	ASSPGLAVQETQY
TRBV7-2	TRBD2	TRBJ2-5	14	ASSLVASGGKETQY
TRBV20-1	-	TRBJ1-4	8	SASRGGLF
TRBV28	-	TRBJ2-5	13	ASSLPRVGSGTQY
TRBV7-9	TRBD1	TRBJ2-7	11	ASSFGQDYEQY
TRBV2	TRBD1	TRBJ1-4	10	ASRQGGPGIE
TRBV7-9	-	TRBJ2-7	9	ASSLSQEQY
TRBV19	-	TRBJ2-7	13	ASSITAGPPYEQY
TRBV13	-	TRBJ2-7	16	ASSLGRMKNSLSYEQY
TRBV10-3	-	TRBJ2-5	13	ATTRTGGGQETQY
TRBV6-1	-	TRBJ1-3	12	ASMSGGVGNTIY
TRBV11-1	TRBD1	TRBJ2-7	13	ASSSGQGASYEQY
TRBV5-1	TRBD2	TRBJ2-7	14	ASSLGLAGADYEQY